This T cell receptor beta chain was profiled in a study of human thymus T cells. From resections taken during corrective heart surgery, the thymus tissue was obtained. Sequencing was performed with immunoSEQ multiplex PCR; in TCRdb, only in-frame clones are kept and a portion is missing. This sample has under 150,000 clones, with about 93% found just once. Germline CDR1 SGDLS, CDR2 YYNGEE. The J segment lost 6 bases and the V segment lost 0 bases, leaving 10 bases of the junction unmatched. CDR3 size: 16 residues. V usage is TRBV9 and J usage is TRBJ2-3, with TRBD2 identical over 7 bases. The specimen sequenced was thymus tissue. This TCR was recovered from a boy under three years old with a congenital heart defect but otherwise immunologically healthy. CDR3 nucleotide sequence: TGTGCCAGCAGCGTAGAGCACAGACTAGCCTTGGATACGCAGTATTTT. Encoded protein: CASSVEHRLALDTQYF.